These 16 T cell receptor beta chains originate from one sample sequenced in a study of cytomegalovirus exposure and HLA in healthy donors. 60 Vbeta and 13 Jbeta primers were used in PCR. Data came from immunoSEQ multiplex PCR; TCRdb stores just in-frame clones and leaves some out. This table has approximately 120,000 clones, 65% to 80% appearing once. The sequencing input was PBMCs. These receptors all stem from a woman aged 55-70 years in good health and CMV-seropositive.

J is TRBJ1-3 and V is TRBV5-6; no firm D call. The V gene's germline CDR1 is SGHDT and CDR2 YYEEEE. The CDR3 has 15 residues. Trimming left V 0 bases short and J 0 bases short, with 7 bases between. The CDR3 bases are TGTGCCAGCAGCTTGGTAGCAGCCTCTGGAAACACCATATATTTT. Residues: CASSLVAASGNTIYF. Filled out from reference TRBV5-6 and TRBJ1-3, the complete variable domain reads DAGVTQSPTHLIKTRGQQVTLRCSPKSGHDTVSWYQQALGQGPQFIFQYYEEEERQRGNFPDRFSGHQFPNYSSELNVNALLLGDSALYLCASSLVAASGNTIYFGEGSWLTVV.

The chain is built from TRBV4-1 and TRBJ2-3; 9 bases map to TRBD2. V shed 1 base, J shed 4 bases, and the junction held 6 bases outside the gene matches. The CDR3 length is 16 residues. Germline values: CDR1 MGHRA, CDR2 YSYEKL. CDR3 in amino acids: CASSQGDSGSSDTQYF. The CDR3 DNA sequence: TGCGCCAGCAGCCAAGGTGATAGCGGGAGTTCAGATACGCAGTATTTT.

The chain joins TRBV4-3 to TRBJ2-7; possible D gene TRBD2, 6 bases. Germline values: CDR1 LGHNA, CDR2 YSLEER. Trimming pared 1 base from V and 6 bases from J, leaving 16 bases between. The CDR3 consists of 15 residues. Here the CDR3 DNA reads TGCGCCAGCAGCCAAGGCGAGACTAGTCGTTCCGAGCAGTACTTC. Its translation: CASSQGETSRSEQYF.

This chain uses TRBV27 with TRBJ1-2; maybe TRBD1 (6 bases). Trimming cost V 6 bases and J 10 bases, with 21 bases left between them. The CDR3 covers 14 residues. Looked up from germline, CDR1 is MNHEY and CDR2 is SMNVEV (reference sequence). The CDR3, as DNA: TGTGCCAGCAGACCCCCCGGGGCAGGGGAAGACTACACCTTC. It codes for CASRPPGAGEDYTF.

This clone was seen a handful of times. V is TRBV10-3 and J is TRBJ2-3, with D possibly being TRBD2 (5 bases). V lost 5 bases, J lost 0 bases, and 12 bases lay in between. The CDR3 totals 15 residues. Germline V lookup: CDR1 ENHRY, CDR2 SYGVKD. The CDR3 here is CAISLYSGSTDTQYF. In nucleotides, the CDR3 is TGTGCCATCAGTTTATACAGCGGCAGCACAGATACGCAGTATTTT.

On this clone: At one boundary the junction diverges from the germline segment, which might be a read error. Other DNA sequences in this specimen translate into the identical CDR3. The V and J genes are TRBV18 and TRBJ2-6; D gene ambiguous. Germline-derived CDR1 and CDR2 are KGHSH and LQKENI. This CDR3 is built from 11 residues. The CDR3 nucleotides are TGCGCCAGCTCAATAGCCAACGTCCTGACTTTC. It encodes CASSIANVLTF.

The V and J genes are TRBV5-4 and TRBJ1-1; D is ambiguous. Trimming took off 5 bases at V and 4 bases at J, with 15 bases between the two ends. The CDR3 length is 14 residues. CDR1 and CDR2 (germline): SGHNT, YYREEE (reference sequence). CDR3 in DNA: TGTGCCAGCAGGGACCCTTCCGGGAGCACTGAAGCTTTCTTT. This sequence encodes CASRDPSGSTEAFF.

The rearrangement uses TRBV29-1 and TRBJ2-7; TRBD1 aligns across 11 bases. The CDR3 consists of 13 residues. The V gene's germline CDR1 is SQVTM and CDR2 ANQGSEA. The trim removed 7 bases at V and 5 bases at J, leaving 7 bases unmatched. CDR3 in amino acids: CSAGQGALDEQYF. CDR3 coding DNA: TGCAGCGCCGGACAGGGGGCGTTAGACGAGCAGTACTTC.

The CDR3 here is CASSLWGRGREQFF. The CDR3 DNA reads TGTGCCAGCAGCTTGTGGGGGAGGGGCAGAGAGCAGTTCTTC. The gene calls are TRBV13 and TRBJ2-1, with 7 nucleotides matching TRBD2. Germline CDR1 and CDR2: PRHDT and FYEKMQ (reference sequence). The CDR3 runs to 14 residues. The trim removed 3 bases at V and 10 bases at J, leaving 9 bases unmatched.

A few counts support this clone. Other DNA variants within this sample encode the same CDR3. The V and J genes are TRBV27 and TRBJ2-3, with a tentative D call TRBD2 (6 bases). The germline CDR1 and CDR2 sequences are MNHEY and SMNVEV (reference sequence). Trimming removed 9 bases at V and 1 base at J, with 8 bases between. CDR3 length: 12 amino acids. This chain's CDR3 is CASTGGTDTQYF. In DNA form, the CDR3 reads TGTGCCAGTACGGGGGGCACAGATACGCAGTATTTT.

This clone has only one observation. The rearrangement joins TRBV10-3 to TRBJ1-1; TRBD1 is a possible D gene (5 bases). Germline CDR1 is ENHRY and CDR2 is SYGVKD. V lost 3 bases, J lost 3 bases, and 11 bases lay in between. The CDR3 is made up of 14 amino acids. CDR3 amino acids: CAISDLPGYTEAFF. The DNA of the CDR3 is TGTGCCATCAGTGACCTTCCAGGGTACACTGAAGCTTTCTTT.

The chain links TRBV4-2 to TRBJ1-5, with TRBD1 matching 10 bases. Unmatched junction bases numbered 7, after V lost 2 bases and J lost 6 bases. This CDR3 contains 16 residues. Germline V gene data show CDR1 as LGHNA and CDR2 as YNFKEQ. CDR3 protein: CASSQNPGQGFQPQHF. CDR3 DNA: TGTGCCAGCAGCCAAAACCCGGGACAGGGGTTTCAGCCCCAGCATTTT.

CDR3 bases: TGTGCCTGGACTCGGACAGGGCGTAATGGCTACACCTTC. As protein: CAWTRTGRNGYTF. This chain connects TRBV30 to TRBJ1-2; 8 bases align to TRBD1. CDR3 length: 13 residues. The trim removed 4 bases at V and 6 bases at J, leaving 7 bases unmatched. In germline, CDR1 is GTSNPN, CDR2 SVGIG (reference sequence). The variable domain in full, completed from reference TRBV30 and TRBJ1-2, reads SQTIHQWPATLVQPVGSPLSLECTVEGTSNPNLYWYRQAAGRGLQLLFYSVGIGQISSEVPQNLSASRPQDRQFILSSKKLLLSDSGFYLCAWTRTGRNGYTFGSGTRLTVV.

This clone came up once. The chain couples TRBV6-5 to TRBJ2-7; 8 nucleotides line up with TRBD2. Germline lookup yields CDR1 MNHEY and CDR2 SVGAGI. CDR3 length: 16 amino acids. V gave up 0 bases and J gave up 2 bases; unmatched junction bases: 6. The CDR3 sequence: CASSYSASGRTYEQYF. Here the CDR3 DNA reads TGTGCCAGCAGTTACTCGGCTAGCGGGCGAACCTACGAGCAGTACTTC.

This clone was found a few times. The V gene is TRBV4-1, the J gene TRBJ2-5; 14 bases line up with TRBD2. The germline gives CDR1 MGHRA, CDR2 YSYEKL. This CDR3 comprises 20 residues. Trimming cost V 2 bases and J 3 bases; bases outside gene matches: 14. CDR3 DNA sequence: TGCGCCAGCAGCCAACTCGGACTAGCGGGAGGCCCCATAACCGAAGAGACCCAGTACTTC. Its protein product is CASSQLGLAGGPITEETQYF.

This chain uses TRBV4-1 with TRBJ2-5, with TRBD2 matching 7 bases. Near its end, the DNA agrees better with TRBJ2-7, so the J call may be wrong. The V gene's germline CDR1 is MGHRA and CDR2 YSYEKL. The CDR3 totals 16 residues. The CDR3 DNA is TGCGCCAGCAGCCAAGAAAAAACTAGCGTACCCTACGAGCAGTACTTC. This sequence encodes CASSQEKTSVPYEQYF.